Listed below are T cell receptor beta chains from one sample, sequenced in a study of T cells in Graves' hyperthyroidism and ophthalmopathy. TCRdb recomputed calls from the multiplex PCR reads with MiXCR, one row per CDR3 protein. The data hold around 350,000 distinct CDR3 sequences, with about 18% observed a single time. Sequencing was carried out using blood. The receptors derive from a woman between 18 and 29 years old with Graves' hyperthyroidism. Both conserved end residues are part of each CDR3. The D gene is left open where the match is weak. The listing skips clone size in some rows; elsewhere it reads once, few, many or a size class.

d_call | clone_size | j_call | v_call | cdr3_aa | cdr3_nt
- | many | TRBJ2-5 | TRBV2 | CASSSLRGAQETQYF | TGTGCCAGCAGTTCACTACGAGGGGCCCAAGAGACCCAGTACTTC
TRBD1 | many | TRBJ2-2 | TRBV12-3/TRBV12-4 | CASNRGQGDGGELFF | TGTGCCAGCAACCGAGGACAGGGGGACGGCGGGGAGCTGTTTTTT
- | many | TRBJ1-1 | TRBV5-1 | CASSPGDTEAFF | TGCGCCAGCAGCCCGGGGGACACTGAAGCTTTCTTT
- | many | TRBJ1-2 | TRBV4-1 | CASSRGRVNYGYTF | TGCGCCAGCAGCCGAGGCAGGGTGAACTATGGCTACACCTTC
TRBD1 | many | TRBJ1-1 | TRBV4-1 | CASSHSGQLNTEAFF | TGCGCCAGCAGCCACTCGGGACAGCTAAACACTGAAGCTTTCTTT
TRBD1 | - | TRBJ1-1 | TRBV28 | CASSLSTGWGTEAFF | TGTGCCAGCAGTTTATCGACAGGGTGGGGGACTGAAGCTTTCTTT
- | many | TRBJ1-6 | TRBV4-1 | CASSHPQRPLHF | TGCGCCAGCAGCCATCCGCAGCGGCCCCTCCACTTT
- | many | TRBJ1-5 | TRBV29-1 | CSVEWMRVQGQPQHF | TGCAGCGTTGAATGGATGAGGGTTCAGGGTCAGCCCCAGCATTTT
- | many | TRBJ1-1 | TRBV12-3/TRBV12-4 | CASSLIPGINTEAFF | TGTGCCAGCAGTTTGATCCCGGGGATCAACACTGAAGCTTTCTTT
- | many | TRBJ2-7 | TRBV20-1 | CSARDQGPLEGEQYF | TGCAGTGCTAGAGATCAGGGGCCACTAGAAGGCGAGCAGTACTTC
- | many | TRBJ2-2 | TRBV7-9 | CATRIEQLFF | TGTGCCACCCGGATCGAGCAGCTGTTTTTT
- | - | TRBJ2-7 | TRBV25-1 | CASSEGSWSVVPYEQYF | TGTGCCAGCAGTGAAGGCTCCTGGAGCGTAGTCCCCTACGAGCAGTACTTC
- | many | TRBJ1-1 | TRBV5-1 | CASSPMGPEAFF | TGCGCCAGCAGCCCTATGGGGCCTGAAGCTTTCTTT
- | many | TRBJ1-2 | TRBV5-1 | CASSVDWSYGYTF | TGCGCCAGCAGCGTAGACTGGAGCTATGGCTACACCTTC
- | many | TRBJ2-5 | TRBV12-3/TRBV12-4 | CASTWGAAPETQYF | TGTGCCAGCACCTGGGGGGCAGCTCCGGAGACCCAGTACTTC
TRBD1 | few | TRBJ1-5 | TRBV12-3/TRBV12-4 | CASSRQGDNQPQHF | TGTGCCAGCAGCCGACAGGGCGACAATCAGCCCCAGCATTTT
- | many | TRBJ2-2 | TRBV7-8 | CASSLDYYTGELFF | TGTGCCAGCAGCTTAGACTACTACACCGGGGAGCTGTTTTTT
- | many | TRBJ1-2 | TRBV18 | CASSLPSTLSNGYTF | TGTGCCAGCTCCCTTCCTTCCACGCTCTCAAATGGCTACACCTTC
- | many | TRBJ1-2 | TRBV5-4 | CASSLDWGVSGYTF | TGTGCCAGCAGCTTGGATTGGGGGGTGAGTGGCTACACCTTC
- | - | TRBJ2-5 | TRBV6-5 | CASSYSKRDLLKTQYF | TGTGCCAGCAGTTACTCCAAACGGGACCTCTTGAAGACCCAGTACTTC
- | many | TRBJ1-2 | TRBV10-3 | CAISSRELYGYTF | TGTGCCATCAGCAGCAGGGAACTCTATGGCTACACCTTC
- | few | TRBJ2-4 | TRBV28 | CASSLLSLAVRNIKYF | TGTGCCAGCAGTTTATTGAGTTTGGCCGTTAGGAACATTAAGTACTTC
TRBD1 | - | TRBJ2-6 | TRBV7-2 | CASNFWTGRSSGANVLTF | TGTGCCAGCAACTTTTGGACAGGAAGAAGCTCTGGGGCCAACGTCCTGACTTTC
- | - | TRBJ1-1 | TRBV19 | CASSIGPGSRTEAFF | TGTGCCAGTAGTATAGGTCCGGGGTCTCGGACTGAAGCTTTCTTT
TRBD2 | many | TRBJ2-5 | TRBV2 | CASSEGWLAAYQETQYF | TGTGCCAGCAGTGAAGGCTGGCTAGCGGCGTACCAAGAGACCCAGTACTTC
TRBD2 | few | TRBJ2-7 | TRBV13 | CASRQLAGGSRYEQYF | TGTGCCAGCAGGCAACTAGCGGGGGGGAGCCGCTACGAGCAGTACTTC
TRBD1 | - | TRBJ1-2 | TRBV6-1 | CASSEVRDRANGYGYTF | TGTGCCAGCAGTGAAGTAAGGGACAGGGCGAACGGCTATGGCTACACCTTC
- | many | TRBJ1-1 | TRBV7-8 | CASSSVDRNQAFF | TGTGCCAGCAGCTCTGTAGACAGGAACCAAGCTTTCTTT
- | - | TRBJ1-2 | TRBV12-3/TRBV12-4 | CASSGPGFGYTF | TGTGCCAGCAGTGGGCCAGGGTTTGGCTACACCTTC
- | many | TRBJ2-7 | TRBV4-2 | CASSQVQGSYEQYF | TGTGCCAGCAGCCAAGTACAAGGCTCCTACGAGCAGTACTTC
- | many | TRBJ1-1 | TRBV6-5 | CASSYSKSLTEAFF | TGTGCCAGCAGTTACTCGAAGTCACTCACTGAAGCTTTCTTT
- | many | TRBJ2-7 | TRBV28 | CASSFGQGLTYEQYF | TGTGCCAGCAGTTTCGGGCAGGGGTTAACCTACGAGCAGTACTTC
- | many | TRBJ2-7 | TRBV6-5 | CTSTPPWGSSYEQYF | TGTACCAGCACCCCGCCGTGGGGGAGCTCCTACGAGCAGTACTTC
- | many | TRBJ2-6 | TRBV5-1 | CASSFLSGANVLTF | TGCGCCAGCAGCTTCCTCTCTGGGGCCAACGTCCTGACTTTC
TRBD2 | many | TRBJ2-7 | TRBV15 | CATSNPWGGVYEQYF | TGTGCCACCAGCAACCCCTGGGGGGGGGTCTACGAGCAGTACTTC
- | many | TRBJ2-5 | TRBV7-3 | CASSSNGGHQETQYF | TGTGCCAGCAGCTCCAACGGCGGCCACCAAGAGACCCAGTACTTC
TRBD1 | many | TRBJ1-2 | TRBV20-1 | CSVTGDLNYGYTF | TGCAGTGTCACAGGGGACCTTAACTATGGCTACACCTTC
TRBD1 | many | TRBJ1-1 | TRBV10-3 | CATNNRDRANTEAFF | TGTGCCACCAACAACCGGGACAGGGCGAACACTGAAGCTTTCTTT
- | many | TRBJ2-5 | TRBV2 | CASRKFQGSQETQYF | TGTGCCAGCAGGAAATTTCAGGGAAGCCAAGAGACCCAGTACTTC
- | few | TRBJ2-2 | TRBV9 | CASSAEVWLANTGELFF | TGTGCCAGCAGCGCGGAGGTGTGGCTAGCGAATACCGGGGAGCTGTTTTTT